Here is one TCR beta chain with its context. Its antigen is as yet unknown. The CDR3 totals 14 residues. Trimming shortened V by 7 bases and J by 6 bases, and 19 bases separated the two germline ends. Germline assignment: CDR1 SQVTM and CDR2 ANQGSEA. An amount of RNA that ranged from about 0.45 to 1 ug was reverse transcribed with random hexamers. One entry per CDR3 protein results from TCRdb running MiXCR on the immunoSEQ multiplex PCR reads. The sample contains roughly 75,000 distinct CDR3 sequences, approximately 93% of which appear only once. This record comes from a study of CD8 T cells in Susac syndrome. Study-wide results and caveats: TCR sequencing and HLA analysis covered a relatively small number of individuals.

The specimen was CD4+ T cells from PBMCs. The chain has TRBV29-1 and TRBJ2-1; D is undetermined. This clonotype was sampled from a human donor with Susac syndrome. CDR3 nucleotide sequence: TGCAGCGCCCGGGTTCCCGTCGTGTTCAATGAGCAGTTCTTC. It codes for CSARVPVVFNEQFF.